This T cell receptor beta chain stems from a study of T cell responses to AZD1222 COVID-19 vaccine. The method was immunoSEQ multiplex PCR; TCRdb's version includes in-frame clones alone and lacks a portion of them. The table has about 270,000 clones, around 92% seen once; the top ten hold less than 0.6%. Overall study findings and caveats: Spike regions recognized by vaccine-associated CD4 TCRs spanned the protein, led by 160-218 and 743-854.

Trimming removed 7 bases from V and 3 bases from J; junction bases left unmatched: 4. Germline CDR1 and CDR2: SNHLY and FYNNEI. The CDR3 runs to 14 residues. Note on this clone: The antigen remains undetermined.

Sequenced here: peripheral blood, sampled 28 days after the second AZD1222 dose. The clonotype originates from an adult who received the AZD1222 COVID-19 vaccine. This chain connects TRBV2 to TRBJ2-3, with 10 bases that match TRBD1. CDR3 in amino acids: CASKMGQGTDTQYF. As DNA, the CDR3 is TGTGCCAGCAAGATGGGACAGGGGACAGATACGCAGTATTTT.